These 3 T cell receptor beta chains share one sample of origin, sequenced in a study of graft-versus-host responses after intestinal transplantation. These receptors lack a known antigen. The table came from immunoSEQ multiplex PCR; TCRdb's copy has only in-frame clones and leaves some out. The sample lists about 93,000 clones; 85% to 95% were seen once. Material: unstimulated CD8+ T cells sorted from spleen or lymph node cells, obtained before intestinal transplant. All receptors derive from a human donor who received an intestinal transplant.

The chain joins TRBV14 to TRBJ2-7, with TRBD2 matching over 9 bases. Losses at the gene ends were 4 bases for V and 0 bases for J; bases not matched to a gene: 10. The CDR3 length is 17 residues. Germline assignment: CDR1 SGHDN and CDR2 FVKESK. This chain's CDR3 is CASSPGLAGLSSYEQYF. DNA for the CDR3: TGTGCCAGCAGCCCCGGGCTAGCGGGATTAAGCTCCTACGAGCAGTACTTC.

The chain links TRBV9 to TRBJ1-2, with D perhaps matching TRBD1 (5 bases). The CDR3 runs 17 residues. From germline, CDR1 is SGDLS and CDR2 YYNGEE. V lost 0 bases and J lost 6, with 21 bases in between. The CDR3 region has the DNA TGTGCCAGCAGCGTAGGGTCGAGCCCAGGGATAGAGGATGGCTACACCTTC. Its translation: CASSVGSSPGIEDGYTF.

The J gene is TRBJ2-1, the V gene TRBV7-9; tentatively, D is TRBD1 (6 bases). The ends were cut back, 7 bases at V and 6 bases at J, with 13 bases in the middle. CDR1 is SEHNR, CDR2 FQNEAQ, per germline (reference sequence). This CDR3 comprises 13 residues. CDR3 amino acids: CASKDSLINEQFF. DNA of the CDR3: TGTGCCAGCAAGGACAGCCTCATCAATGAGCAGTTCTTC. The variable domain in full, completed from reference TRBV7-9 and TRBJ2-1, reads DTGVSQNPRHKITKRGQNVTFRCDPISEHNRLYWYRQTLGQGPEFLTYFQNEAQLEKSRLLSDRFSAERPKGSFSTLEIQRTEQGDSAMYLCASKDSLINEQFFGPGTRLTVL.